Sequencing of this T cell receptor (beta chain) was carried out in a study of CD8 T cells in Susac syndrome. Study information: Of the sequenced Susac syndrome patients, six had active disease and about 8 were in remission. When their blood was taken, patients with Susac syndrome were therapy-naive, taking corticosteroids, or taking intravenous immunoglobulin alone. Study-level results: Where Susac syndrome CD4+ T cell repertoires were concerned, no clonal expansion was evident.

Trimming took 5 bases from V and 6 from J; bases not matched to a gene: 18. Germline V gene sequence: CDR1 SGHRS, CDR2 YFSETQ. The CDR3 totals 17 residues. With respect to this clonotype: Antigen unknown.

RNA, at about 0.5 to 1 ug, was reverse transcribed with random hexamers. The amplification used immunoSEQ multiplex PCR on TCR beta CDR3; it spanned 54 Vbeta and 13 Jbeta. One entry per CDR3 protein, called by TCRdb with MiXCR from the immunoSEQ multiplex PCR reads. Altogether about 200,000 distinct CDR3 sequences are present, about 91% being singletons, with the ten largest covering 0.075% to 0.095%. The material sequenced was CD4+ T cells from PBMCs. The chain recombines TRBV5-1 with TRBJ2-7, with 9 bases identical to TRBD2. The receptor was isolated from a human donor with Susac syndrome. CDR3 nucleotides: TGCGCCAGCAGTTCTGTTGGCGGGAGGGCCTTAATGGTCGAGCAGTACTTC. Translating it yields CASSSVGGRALMVEQYF.